This TCR beta chain was documented in a study of blood T cell repertoires in COVID-19. Germline values: CDR1 SGHRS, CDR2 YFSETQ. Trimming took 2 bases from V and 1 from J; bases not matched to a gene: 8. CDR3 length: 17 amino acids. Authors' processing steps: Reference gene primers were amplified, and this amplification served to estimate nucleated cell counts. Data came from immunoSEQ multiplex PCR; TCRdb stores just in-frame clones and leaves some out. V and J calls and clone size are those listed in that table; D and trimming were worked out from the DNA. The profile shows under 200,000 clones, roughly 88% of them singletons.

The sequencing sample was made of PBMCs or T cells enriched from blood (not recorded which). This chain connects TRBV5-1 to TRBJ2-1; 8 positions match TRBD2. This clonotype was obtained from a woman aged 45 to 65 who had recovered from COVID-19. The CDR3, as DNA: TGCGCCAGCAGCTTTACTACTAGCGGAGGATCCTACAATGAGCAGTTCTTC. Its protein product is CASSFTTSGGSYNEQFF.